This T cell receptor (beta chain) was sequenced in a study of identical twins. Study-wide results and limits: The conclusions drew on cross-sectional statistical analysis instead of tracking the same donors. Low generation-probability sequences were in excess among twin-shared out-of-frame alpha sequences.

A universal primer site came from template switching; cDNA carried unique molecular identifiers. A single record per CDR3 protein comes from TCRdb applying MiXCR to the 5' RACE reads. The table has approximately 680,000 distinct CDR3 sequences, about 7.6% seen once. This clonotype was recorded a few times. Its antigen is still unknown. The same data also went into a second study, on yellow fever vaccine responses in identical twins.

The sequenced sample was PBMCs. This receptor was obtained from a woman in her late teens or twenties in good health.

The CDR3 region is CSASWGEMNTEAFF. CDR3 DNA: TGCAGTGCTTCGTGGGGGGAGATGAACACTGAAGCTTTCTTT. The J gene is TRBJ1-1, the V gene TRBV20-1; TRBD1 might be the D (5 bases). Germline CDR1 and CDR2: DFQATT and SNEGSKA (reference sequence). CDR3 length equals 14 residues. Trimming took 5 bases from V and 0 from J, leaving 13 bases between them.